Listed below are T cell receptor beta chains from one sample, sequenced in a study of T cell responses to AZD1222 COVID-19 vaccine. Assay: immunoSEQ multiplex PCR; the TCRdb copy retains only in-frame clones and omits some. The data show roughly 100,000 clones, 86% seen once. The material sequenced was peripheral blood, taken on day 0 of AZD1222 vaccination. These receptor sequences come from an adult in good health. Both conserved end residues are part of each CDR3. The D gene is left open where the match is weak.

18	TRBV6-2/TRBV6-3	TRBD2	TRBJ2-3	CASSYSILREGLGDTQYF
15	TRBV6-5	NA	TRBJ2-7	CASSLVGEEIYEQYF
17	TRBV6-2/TRBV6-3	TRBD2	TRBJ2-7	CASSYPPGRGSSYEQYF
12	TRBV28	NA	TRBJ2-1	CASSLLGNEQFF
14	TRBV7-2	NA	TRBJ1-5	CASSQQVGGQPQHF
16	TRBV5-1	NA	TRBJ1-1	CASSLARGGSNTEAFF
12	TRBV21-1	NA	TRBJ1-4	CASTGGNEKLFF
16	TRBV5-1	TRBD2	TRBJ2-3	CASSLGSSGGRDTQYF
13	TRBV7-2	NA	TRBJ2-5	CASSGRWEETQYF
14	TRBV6-1	NA	TRBJ1-3	CASSEGIPGNTIYF
16	TRBV9	NA	TRBJ1-1	CASSVQPGHFNTEAFF
14	TRBV25-1	NA	TRBJ1-2	CASSEPGVSYGYTF
13	TRBV7-2	NA	TRBJ1-2	CASRAGPGGGYTF
13	TRBV6-4	NA	TRBJ2-2	CASSEWATGELFF
15	TRBV5-1	NA	TRBJ2-3	CASSRGTVRADTQYF
14	TRBV2	NA	TRBJ2-3	CASSTHAGADTQYF
16	TRBV12-2	NA	TRBJ2-7	CASRADGTNDRYEQYF
14	TRBV7-3	NA	TRBJ1-2	CASSLRGGGYGYTF
16	TRBV6-5	NA	TRBJ1-6	CASSYSMGQNNSPLHF
17	TRBV6-2/TRBV6-3	TRBD1	TRBJ1-5	CASSFRGGTILGQPQHF
14	TRBV18	NA	TRBJ2-7	CASSPGTSSYEQYF
14	TRBV10-1	NA	TRBJ1-1	CASRRPIMNTEAFF
14	TRBV28	NA	TRBJ1-2	CASSLRGLSYGYTF
13	TRBV3-1/TRBV3-2	NA	TRBJ2-1	CASSHRGYNEQFF
16	TRBV5-4	NA	TRBJ1-6	CASSSYTTGHNSPLHF
11	TRBV11-2	NA	TRBJ2-7	CASSSRYEQYF
15	TRBV6-5	NA	TRBJ2-3	CASSSQHGRTDTQYF
14	TRBV6-2/TRBV6-3	NA	TRBJ2-5	CASSYVGNQETQYF
15	TRBV5-6	NA	TRBJ1-1	CASRGAGGMNTEAFF
13	TRBV27	NA	TRBJ1-6	CASKGAANSPLHF
15	TRBV19	NA	TRBJ2-1	CASRSSRSSYNEQFF
15	TRBV6-5	NA	TRBJ2-7	CASQAAGRSSYEQYF
14	TRBV5-1	NA	TRBJ2-3	CASSLGRPTDTQYF
14	TRBV18	NA	TRBJ1-2	CASSPSGTLYGYTF